This T cell receptor beta chain was profiled in a study of graft-versus-host responses after intestinal transplantation. Produced via immunoSEQ multiplex PCR; TCRdb's table is partial and in-frame only. The sample lists 15,000 to 20,000 clones; over 75% were seen once. This clone was detected once. V was pared by 10 bases and J by 2 bases, with 8 bases of the junction left unmatched. The CDR3 extends over 14 amino acids. Germline CDR1 and CDR2: MDHEN and SYDVKM. The source of this sequence is a human patient who received an intestinal transplant, so some T cells may come from the graft donor. Material: bone marrow, obtained around 120 days after intestinal transplantation. The V call is TRBV28, the J call TRBJ2-1; 7 bases line up with TRBD2. CDR3 sequence (DNA): TGTGCCACCCTACTAGCGACTACCTACAATGAGCAGTTCTTC. It codes for CATLLATTYNEQFF.